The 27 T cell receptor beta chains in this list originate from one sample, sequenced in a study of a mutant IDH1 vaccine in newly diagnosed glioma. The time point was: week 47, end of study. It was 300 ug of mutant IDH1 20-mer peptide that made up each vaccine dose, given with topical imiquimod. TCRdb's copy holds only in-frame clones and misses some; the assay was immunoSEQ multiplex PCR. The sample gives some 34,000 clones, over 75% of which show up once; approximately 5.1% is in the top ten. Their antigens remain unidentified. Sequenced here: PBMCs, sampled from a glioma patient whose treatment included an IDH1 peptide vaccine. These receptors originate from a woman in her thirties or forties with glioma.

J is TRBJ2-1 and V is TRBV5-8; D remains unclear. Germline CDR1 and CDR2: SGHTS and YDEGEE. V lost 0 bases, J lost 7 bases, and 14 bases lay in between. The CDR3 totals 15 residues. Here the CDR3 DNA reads TGTGCCAGCAGCTTGGCCTTGCTACTGCGGAATGAGCAGTTCTTC. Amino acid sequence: CASSLALLLRNEQFF. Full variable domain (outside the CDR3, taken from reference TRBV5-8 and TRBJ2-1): EAGVTQSPTHLIKTRGQQATLRCSPISGHTSVYWYQQALGLGLQFLLWYDEGEERNRGNFPPRFSGRQFPNYSSELNVNALELEDSALYLCASSLALLLRNEQFFGPGTRLTVL.

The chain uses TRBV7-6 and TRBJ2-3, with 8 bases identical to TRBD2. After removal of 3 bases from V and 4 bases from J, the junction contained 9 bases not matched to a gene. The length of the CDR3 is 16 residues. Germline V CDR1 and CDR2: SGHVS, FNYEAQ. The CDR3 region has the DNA TGTGCCAGCAGCTTTCAGCGGGAGATCAGAGCAGATACGCAGTATTTT. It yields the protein CASSFQREIRADTQYF.

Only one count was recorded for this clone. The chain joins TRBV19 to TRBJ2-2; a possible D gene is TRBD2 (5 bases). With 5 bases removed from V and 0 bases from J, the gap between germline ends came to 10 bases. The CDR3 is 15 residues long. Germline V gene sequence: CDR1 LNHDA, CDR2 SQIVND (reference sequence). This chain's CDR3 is CASSATGTNTGELFF. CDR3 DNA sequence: TGTGCCAGTAGTGCCACCGGGACGAACACCGGGGAGCTGTTTTTT.

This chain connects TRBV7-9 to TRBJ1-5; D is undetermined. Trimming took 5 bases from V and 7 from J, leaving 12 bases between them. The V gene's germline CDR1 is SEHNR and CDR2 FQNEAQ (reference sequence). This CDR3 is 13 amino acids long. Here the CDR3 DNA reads TGTGCCAGCAGCACTGACCTGGGGCAGCCCCAGCATTTT. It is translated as CASSTDLGQPQHF.

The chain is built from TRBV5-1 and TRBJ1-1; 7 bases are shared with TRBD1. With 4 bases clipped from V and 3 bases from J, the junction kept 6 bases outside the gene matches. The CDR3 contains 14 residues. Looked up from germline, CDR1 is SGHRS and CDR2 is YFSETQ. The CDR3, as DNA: TGCGCCAGCAGCGCGACAGGGTGGGACACTGAAGCTTTCTTT. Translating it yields CASSATGWDTEAFF.

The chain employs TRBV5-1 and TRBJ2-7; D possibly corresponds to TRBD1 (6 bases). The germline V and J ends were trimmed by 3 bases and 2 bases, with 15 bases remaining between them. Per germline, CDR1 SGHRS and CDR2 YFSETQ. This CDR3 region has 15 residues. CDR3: CASSSIGSGAYEQYF. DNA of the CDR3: TGCGCCAGCAGCTCGATAGGGTCAGGGGCCTACGAGCAGTACTTC.

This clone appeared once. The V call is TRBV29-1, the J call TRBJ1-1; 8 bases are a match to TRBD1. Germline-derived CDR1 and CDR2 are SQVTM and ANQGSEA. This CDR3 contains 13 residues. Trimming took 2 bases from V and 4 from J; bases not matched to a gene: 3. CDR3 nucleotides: TGCAGCGTTGAATCACAGGGGGGCACTGAAGCTTTCTTT. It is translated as CSVESQGGTEAFF. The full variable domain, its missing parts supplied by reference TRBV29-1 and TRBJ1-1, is SAVISQKPSRDICQRGTSLTIQCQVDSQVTMMFWYRQQPGQSLTLIATANQGSEATYESGFVIDKFPISRPNLTFSTLTVSNMSPEDSSIYLCSVESQGGTEAFFGQGTRLTVV.

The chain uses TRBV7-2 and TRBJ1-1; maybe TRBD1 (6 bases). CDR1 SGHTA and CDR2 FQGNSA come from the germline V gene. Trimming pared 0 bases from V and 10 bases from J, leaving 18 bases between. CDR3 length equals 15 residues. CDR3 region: CASSLAKGGRAAAFF. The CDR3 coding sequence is TGTGCCAGCAGCTTAGCGAAAGGGGGGCGGGCGGCAGCTTTCTTT.

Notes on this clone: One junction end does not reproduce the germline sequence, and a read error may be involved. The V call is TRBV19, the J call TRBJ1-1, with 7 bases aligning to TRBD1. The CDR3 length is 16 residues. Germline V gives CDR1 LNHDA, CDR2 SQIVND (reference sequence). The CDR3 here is CASSDRQGFSNTEAFF. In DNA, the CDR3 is TGTGCCAGTAGTGACAGACAGGGCTTTTCGAACACTGAGGCTTTCTTT.

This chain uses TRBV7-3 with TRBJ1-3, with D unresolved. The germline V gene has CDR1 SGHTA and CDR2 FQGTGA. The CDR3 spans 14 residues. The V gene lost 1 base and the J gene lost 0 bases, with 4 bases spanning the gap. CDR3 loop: CASSLSSSGNTIYF. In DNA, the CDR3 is TGTGCCAGCAGCTTAAGTTCCTCTGGAAACACCATATATTTT.

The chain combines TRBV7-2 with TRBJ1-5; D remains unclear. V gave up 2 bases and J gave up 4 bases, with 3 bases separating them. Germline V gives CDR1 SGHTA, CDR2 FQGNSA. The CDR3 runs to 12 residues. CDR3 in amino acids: CASSLTNQPQHF. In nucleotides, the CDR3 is TGTGCCAGCAGCTTAACGAATCAGCCCCAGCATTTT.

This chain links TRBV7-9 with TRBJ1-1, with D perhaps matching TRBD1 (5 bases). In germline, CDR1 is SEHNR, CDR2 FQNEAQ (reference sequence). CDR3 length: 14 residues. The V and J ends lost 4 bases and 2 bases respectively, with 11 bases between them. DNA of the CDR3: TGTGCCAGCAGCTCCGGGACGGCTAACACTGAAGCTTTCTTT. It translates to CASSSGTANTEAFF. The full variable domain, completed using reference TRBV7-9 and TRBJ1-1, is DTGVSQNPRHKITKRGQNVTFRCDPISEHNRLYWYRQTLGQGPEFLTYFQNEAQLEKSRLLSDRFSAERPKGSFSTLEIQRTEQGDSAMYLCASSSGTANTEAFFGQGTRLTVV.

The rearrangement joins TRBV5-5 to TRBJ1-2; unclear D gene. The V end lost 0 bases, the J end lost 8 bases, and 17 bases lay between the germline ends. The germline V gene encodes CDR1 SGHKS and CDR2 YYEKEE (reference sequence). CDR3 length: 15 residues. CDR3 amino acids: CASSLVPGWPVGYTF. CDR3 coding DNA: TGTGCCAGCAGCTTGGTCCCCGGGTGGCCCGTCGGCTACACCTTC.

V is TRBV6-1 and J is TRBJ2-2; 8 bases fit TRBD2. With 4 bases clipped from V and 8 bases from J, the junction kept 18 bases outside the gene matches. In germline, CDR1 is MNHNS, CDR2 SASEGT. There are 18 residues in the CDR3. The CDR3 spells CASSGSQLAGGDMGELFF. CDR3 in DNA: TGTGCCAGCAGTGGGAGCCAGCTGGCGGGAGGAGATATGGGGGAGCTGTTTTTT.

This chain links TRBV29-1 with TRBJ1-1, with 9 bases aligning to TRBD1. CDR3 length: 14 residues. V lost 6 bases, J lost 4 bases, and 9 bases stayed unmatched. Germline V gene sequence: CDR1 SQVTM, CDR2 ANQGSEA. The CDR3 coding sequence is TGCAGCGTAGCCAAGGACAGGGGCGGCACTGAAGCTTTCTTT. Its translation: CSVAKDRGGTEAFF.

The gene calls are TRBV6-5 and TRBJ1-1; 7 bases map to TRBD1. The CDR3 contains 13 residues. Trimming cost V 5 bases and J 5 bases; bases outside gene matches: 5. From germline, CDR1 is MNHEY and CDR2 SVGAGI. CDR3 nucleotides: TGTGCCAGCAGTCCGGACAGGAGTACTGAAGCTTTCTTT. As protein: CASSPDRSTEAFF.

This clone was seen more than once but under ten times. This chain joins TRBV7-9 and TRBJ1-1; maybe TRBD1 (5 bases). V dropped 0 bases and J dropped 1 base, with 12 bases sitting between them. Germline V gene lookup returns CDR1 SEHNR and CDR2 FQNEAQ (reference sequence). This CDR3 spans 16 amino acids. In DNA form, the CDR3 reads TGTGCCAGCAGCTTAGCTCACAACGGGGGGAACACTGAAGCTTTCTTT. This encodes CASSLAHNGGNTEAFF. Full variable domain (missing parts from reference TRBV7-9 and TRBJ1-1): DTGVSQNPRHKITKRGQNVTFRCDPISEHNRLYWYRQTLGQGPEFLTYFQNEAQLEKSRLLSDRFSAERPKGSFSTLEIQRTEQGDSAMYLCASSLAHNGGNTEAFFGQGTRLTVV.

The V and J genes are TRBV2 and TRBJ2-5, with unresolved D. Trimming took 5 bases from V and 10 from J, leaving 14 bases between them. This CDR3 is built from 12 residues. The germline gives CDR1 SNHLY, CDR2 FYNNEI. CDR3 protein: CASSSGPSYQYF. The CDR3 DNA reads TGTGCCAGCAGTTCGGGCCCAAGTTACCAGTACTTC. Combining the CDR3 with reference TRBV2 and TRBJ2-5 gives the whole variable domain EPEVTQTPSHQVTQMGQEVILRCVPISNHLYFYWYRQILGQKVEFLVSFYNNEISEKSEIFDDQFSVERPDGSNFTLKIRSTKLEDSAMYFCASSSGPSYQYFGPGTRLLVL.

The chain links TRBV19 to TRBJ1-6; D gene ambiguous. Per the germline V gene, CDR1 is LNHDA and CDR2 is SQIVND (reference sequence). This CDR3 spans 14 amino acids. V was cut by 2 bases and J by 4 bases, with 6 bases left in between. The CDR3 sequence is CASSISGYNSPLHF. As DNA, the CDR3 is TGTGCCAGTAGTATATCAGGTTATAATTCACCCCTCCACTTT.

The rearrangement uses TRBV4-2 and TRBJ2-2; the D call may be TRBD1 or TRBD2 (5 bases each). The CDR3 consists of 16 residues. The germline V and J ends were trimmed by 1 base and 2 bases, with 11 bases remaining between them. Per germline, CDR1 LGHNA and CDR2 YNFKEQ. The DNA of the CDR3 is TGTGCCAGCAGCCAAGGCTCGGGACCAAACACCGGGGAGCTGTTTTTT. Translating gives CASSQGSGPNTGELFF.

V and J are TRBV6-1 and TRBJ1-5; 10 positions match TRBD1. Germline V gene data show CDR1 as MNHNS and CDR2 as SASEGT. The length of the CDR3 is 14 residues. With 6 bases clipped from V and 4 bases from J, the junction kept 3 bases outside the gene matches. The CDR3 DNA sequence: TGTGCCAGCAGGGGACAGGGGCGGAATCAGCCCCAGCATTTT. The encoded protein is CASRGQGRNQPQHF.

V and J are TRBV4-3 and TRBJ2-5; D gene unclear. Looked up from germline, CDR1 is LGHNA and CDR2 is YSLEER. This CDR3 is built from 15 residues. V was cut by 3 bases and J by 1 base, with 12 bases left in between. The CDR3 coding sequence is TGCGCCAGCAGCCAGGAAATCGGGTTCCAAGAGACCCAGTACTTC. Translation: CASSQEIGFQETQYF.

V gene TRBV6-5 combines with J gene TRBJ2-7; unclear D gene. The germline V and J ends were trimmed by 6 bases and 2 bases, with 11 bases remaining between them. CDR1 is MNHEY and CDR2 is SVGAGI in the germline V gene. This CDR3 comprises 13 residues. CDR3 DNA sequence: TGTGCCAGCAGAATGGGTCGGACCTACGAGCAGTACTTC. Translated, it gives CASRMGRTYEQYF.

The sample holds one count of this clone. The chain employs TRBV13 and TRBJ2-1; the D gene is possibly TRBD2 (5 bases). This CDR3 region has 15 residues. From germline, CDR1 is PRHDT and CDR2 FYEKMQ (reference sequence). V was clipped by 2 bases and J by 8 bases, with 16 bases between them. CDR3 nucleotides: TGTGCCAGCAGCTTACGTCCGGGGTGGGCTGATGAGCAGTTCTTC. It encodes CASSLRPGWADEQFF.

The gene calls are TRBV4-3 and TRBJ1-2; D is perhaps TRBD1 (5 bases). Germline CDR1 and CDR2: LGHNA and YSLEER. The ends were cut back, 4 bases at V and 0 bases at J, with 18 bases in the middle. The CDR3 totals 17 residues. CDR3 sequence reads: CASSPSPARGPNYGYTF. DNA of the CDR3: TGCGCCAGCAGCCCCTCACCGGCGAGGGGCCCTAACTATGGCTACACCTTC.

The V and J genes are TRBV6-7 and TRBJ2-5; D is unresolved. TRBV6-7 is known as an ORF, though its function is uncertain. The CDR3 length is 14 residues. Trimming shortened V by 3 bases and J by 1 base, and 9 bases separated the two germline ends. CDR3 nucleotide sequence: TGTGCCAGCAGTTATGGGAAGGGCCAAGAGACCCAGTACTTC. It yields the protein CASSYGKGQETQYF.

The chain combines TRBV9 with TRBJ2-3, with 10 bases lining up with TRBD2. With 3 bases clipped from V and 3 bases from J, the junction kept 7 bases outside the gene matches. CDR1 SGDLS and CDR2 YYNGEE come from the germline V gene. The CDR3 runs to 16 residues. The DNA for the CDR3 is TGTGCCAGCAGCGCCTTAGCGGGAGGTGGGACAGATACGCAGTATTTT. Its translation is CASSALAGGGTDTQYF.